This T cell receptor (beta chain) stems from a study of Graves' ophthalmopathy and Graves' hyperthyroidism. The TCR beta CDR3 regions underwent amplification from RNA transcripts. HTBI primers were employed in first-round RT-PCR, then a second-round multiplex PCR followed. TCRdb processed the multiplex PCR reads anew with MiXCR; each CDR3 protein has one entry. The sample comprises roughly 610,000 distinct CDR3 sequences, about a fifth of which are singletons, and more than 5.5% rests with the top ten. The CDR3 runs to 16 residues. V gave up 5 bases and J gave up 6 bases, with 20 bases separating them. In germline, CDR1 is PRHDT, CDR2 FYEKMQ (reference sequence). This clonotype occurred many times.

The sequencing sample was made of peripheral blood. The rearrangement joins TRBV13 to TRBJ1-5; D gene unclear. The clonotype originates from a young woman with stable Graves' hyperthyroidism. Some clones in this sample may be carry-over from other donors' samples. The DNA of the CDR3 is TGTGCCAGCAGCGCCGCCGGGTCCGGCGGAAGTCAGCCCCAGCATTTT. It yields the protein CASSAAGSGGSQPQHF.